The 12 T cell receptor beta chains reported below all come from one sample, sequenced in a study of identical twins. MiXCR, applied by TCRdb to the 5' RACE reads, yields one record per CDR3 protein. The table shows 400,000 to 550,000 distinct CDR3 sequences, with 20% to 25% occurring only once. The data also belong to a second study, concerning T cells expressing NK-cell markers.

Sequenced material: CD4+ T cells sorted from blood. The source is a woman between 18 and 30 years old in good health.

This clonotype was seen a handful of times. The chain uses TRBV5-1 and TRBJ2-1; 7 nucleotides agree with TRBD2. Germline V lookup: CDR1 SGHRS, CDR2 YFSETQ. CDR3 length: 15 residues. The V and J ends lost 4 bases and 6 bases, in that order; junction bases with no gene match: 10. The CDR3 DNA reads TGCGCCAGCAGCCCGTCGGGGGGATCGACCAATGAGCAGTTCTTC. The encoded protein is CASSPSGGSTNEQFF.

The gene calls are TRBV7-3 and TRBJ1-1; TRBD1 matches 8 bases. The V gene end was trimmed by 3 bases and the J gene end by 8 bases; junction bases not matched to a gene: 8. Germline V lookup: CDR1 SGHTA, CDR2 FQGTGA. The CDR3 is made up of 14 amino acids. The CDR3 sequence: CASSLMPGQGEAFF. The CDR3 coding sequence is TGTGCCAGCAGCTTGATGCCTGGACAGGGCGAAGCTTTCTTT.

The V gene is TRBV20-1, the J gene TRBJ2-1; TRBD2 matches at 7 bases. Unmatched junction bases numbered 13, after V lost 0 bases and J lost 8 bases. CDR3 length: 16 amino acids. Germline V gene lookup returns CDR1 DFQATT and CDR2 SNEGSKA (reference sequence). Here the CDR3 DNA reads TGCAGTGCTAGAGATGGCCTAAGGACTAGATTCGATGAGCAGTTCTTC. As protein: CSARDGLRTRFDEQFF.

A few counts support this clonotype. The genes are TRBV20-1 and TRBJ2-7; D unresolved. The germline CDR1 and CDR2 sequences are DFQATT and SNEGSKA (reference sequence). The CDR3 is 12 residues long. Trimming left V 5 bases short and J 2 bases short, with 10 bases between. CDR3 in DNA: TGCAGTGCTTACGCCCCTGCCTACGAGCAGTACTTC. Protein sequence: CSAYAPAYEQYF.

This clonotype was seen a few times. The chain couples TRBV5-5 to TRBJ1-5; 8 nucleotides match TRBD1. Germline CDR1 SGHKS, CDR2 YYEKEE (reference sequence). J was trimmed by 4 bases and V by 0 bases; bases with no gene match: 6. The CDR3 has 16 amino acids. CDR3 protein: CASSLATDRANQPQHF. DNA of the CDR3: TGTGCCAGCAGCTTGGCGACGGACAGGGCAAATCAGCCCCAGCATTTT.

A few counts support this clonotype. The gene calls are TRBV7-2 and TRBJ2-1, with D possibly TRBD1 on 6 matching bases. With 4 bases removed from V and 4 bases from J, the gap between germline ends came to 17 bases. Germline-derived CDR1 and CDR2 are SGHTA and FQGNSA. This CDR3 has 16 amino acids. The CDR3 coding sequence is TGTGCCAGCAGCTCCGACCCGGCTAGGGGGTACAATGAGCAGTTCTTC. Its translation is CASSSDPARGYNEQFF.

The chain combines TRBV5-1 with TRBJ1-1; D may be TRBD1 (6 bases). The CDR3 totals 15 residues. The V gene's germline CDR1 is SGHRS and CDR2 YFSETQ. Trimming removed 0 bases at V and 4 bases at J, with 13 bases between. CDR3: CASSLVGGEGTEAFF. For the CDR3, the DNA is TGCGCCAGCAGCTTGGTGGGGGGCGAGGGCACTGAAGCTTTCTTT.

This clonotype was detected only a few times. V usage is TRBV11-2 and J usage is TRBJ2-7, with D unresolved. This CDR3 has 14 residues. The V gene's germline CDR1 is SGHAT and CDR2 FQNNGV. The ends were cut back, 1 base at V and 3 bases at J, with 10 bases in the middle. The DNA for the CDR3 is TGTGCCAGCAGCTTAGTATACAGAAGCTACGAGCAGTACTTC. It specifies CASSLVYRSYEQYF.

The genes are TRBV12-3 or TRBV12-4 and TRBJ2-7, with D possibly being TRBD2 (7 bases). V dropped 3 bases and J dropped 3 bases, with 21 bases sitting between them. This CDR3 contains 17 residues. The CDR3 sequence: CASSFGTGGPRGYEQYF. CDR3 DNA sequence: TGTGCCAGCAGTTTTGGCACGGGGGGCCCCCGAGGCTACGAGCAGTACTTC.

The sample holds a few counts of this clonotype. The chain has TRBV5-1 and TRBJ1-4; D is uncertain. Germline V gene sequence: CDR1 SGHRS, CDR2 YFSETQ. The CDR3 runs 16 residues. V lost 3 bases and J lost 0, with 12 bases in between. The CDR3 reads CASSYFGSTTNEKLFF. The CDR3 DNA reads TGCGCCAGCAGCTATTTCGGATCGACAACTAATGAAAAACTGTTTTTT.

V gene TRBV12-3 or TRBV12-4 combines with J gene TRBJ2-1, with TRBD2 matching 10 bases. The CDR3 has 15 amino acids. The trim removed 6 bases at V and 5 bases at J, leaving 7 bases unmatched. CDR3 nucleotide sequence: TGTGCCAGCAGCCCCCCACTAGCGGGAAACAATGAGCAGTTCTTC. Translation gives CASSPPLAGNNEQFF.

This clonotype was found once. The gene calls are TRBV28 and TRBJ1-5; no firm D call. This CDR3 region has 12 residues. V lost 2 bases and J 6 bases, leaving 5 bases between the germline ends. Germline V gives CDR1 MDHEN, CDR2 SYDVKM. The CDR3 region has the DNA TGTGCCAGCAGTTTAAGGCCTCAGCCCCAGCATTTT. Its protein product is CASSLRPQPQHF.